The 17 T cell receptor beta chains listed next were all sequenced from one sample in a study of vaccination and CD4 T cells after COVID-19. Specified treatment: approximately nine-day PBMC culture with coronavirus spike peptide pools or control peptides (ViraFEST assay). The Oncomine TCR Beta short-read assay was what sequenced the DNA obtained from cultured CD4+ T cells. TCRdb fed the PCR reads into MiXCR, producing one record per CDR3 protein. The sample records 11,000 to 15,000 distinct CDR3 sequences, 35% to 55% being singletons. No cognate antigen is known for these TCRs. Input material: CD4+ T cells from blood, cultured in vitro. These receptors originate from a human donor who had recovered from COVID-19.

V and J are TRBV10-3 and TRBJ1-1; the D gene is possibly TRBD1 (6 bases). Germline assignment: CDR1 ENHRY and CDR2 SYGVKD. The CDR3 totals 14 residues. V dropped 7 bases and J dropped 0 bases, with 12 bases sitting between them. The DNA for the CDR3 is TGTGCCATCACAGGGGAGGGAATGAACACTGAAGCTTTCTTT. Protein product: CAITGEGMNTEAFF.

The chain couples TRBV12-3 or TRBV12-4 to TRBJ1-2; 9 nucleotides match TRBD1. J lost 2 bases, V lost 6 bases, and 1 base had no gene match. The CDR3 runs to 13 residues. In DNA form, the CDR3 reads TGTGCCAGCAGGACAGGGGGGAACTATGGCTACACCTTC. Its protein product is CASRTGGNYGYTF.

Note on this clonotype: One end of the junction is discordant with germline, which a read error may explain. The chain is built from TRBV7-7 and TRBJ1-2; D is perhaps TRBD1 (5 bases). The CDR3 has 15 amino acids. Germline assignment: CDR1 SSHAT and CDR2 FNYEAQ (reference sequence). Here the CDR3 reads CASSLGAGLNYGYTF. DNA of the CDR3: TGTGCTAGCAGCTTAGGGGCAGGTTTAAACTATGGCTACACCTTC.

The table lists this clonotype with a count of one. The rearrangement joins TRBV7-2 to TRBJ2-3; D is unclear. Germline assignment: CDR1 SGHTA and CDR2 FQGNSA. This CDR3 is 14 amino acids long. V lost 0 bases to trimming and J lost 0 bases, with 4 bases between them. The CDR3 DNA follows: TGTGCCAGCAGCTTAGCGCTGAGCACAGATACGCAGTATTTT. This gives the protein CASSLALSTDTQYF.

In DNA form, the CDR3 reads TGCAGTGCTAGAGCCTCAGGGTATGACTACGGAACTAATGAAAAACTGTTTTTT. Translation gives CSARASGYDYGTNEKLFF. This chain uses TRBV20-1 with TRBJ1-4; maybe TRBD1 (5 bases). Trimming cost V 1 base and J 1 base, with 19 bases left between them. Germline assignment: CDR1 DFQATT and CDR2 SNEGSKA (reference sequence). The CDR3 has 18 amino acids.

This chain uses TRBV6-2 or TRBV6-3 with TRBJ1-1; tentative D call: TRBD1 (5 bases). V was trimmed by 5 bases and J by 0 bases, leaving 10 bases between them. CDR1 and CDR2 (germline): MNHEY, SVGEGT. This CDR3 comprises 14 residues. CDR3 region: CASSKGRVNTEAFF. CDR3 nucleotides: TGTGCCAGCAGTAAGGGACGGGTGAACACTGAAGCTTTCTTT.

The chain carries TRBV30 and TRBJ1-5; 9 nucleotides agree with TRBD1. Trimming took 5 bases from V and 0 from J; bases not matched to a gene: 14. The CDR3 runs to 18 residues. Per germline, CDR1 GTSNPN and CDR2 SVGIG (reference sequence). CDR3 sequence reads: CAWGMDRGSGYSNQPQHF. CDR3 coding DNA: TGTGCCTGGGGCATGGACAGGGGATCGGGGTATAGCAATCAGCCCCAGCATTTT.

V is TRBV5-6 and J is TRBJ2-5; 8 bases fit TRBD1. Germline lookup yields CDR1 SGHDT and CDR2 YYEEEE. The CDR3 is 17 residues long. Germline trimming cut 3 bases from V and 4 bases from J; bases unmatched to any gene: 14. CDR3 amino acids: CASSSALSRGQRETQYF. The CDR3 bases are TGTGCCAGCAGCTCCGCCTTGAGCAGGGGGCAAAGAGAGACCCAGTACTTC.

The CDR3 DNA reads TGTGCCAGCAGCTTAGGTACGGCAGGGTACCTATATGGCTACACCTTC. Its protein is CASSLGTAGYLYGYTF. The chain is built from TRBV7-6 and TRBJ1-2; possible D gene TRBD1, 5 bases. Germline V gives CDR1 SGHVS, CDR2 FNYEAQ. The CDR3 has 16 amino acids. V was cut by 1 base and J by 5 bases, with 17 bases left in between. Based on the CDR3 plus reference TRBV7-6 and TRBJ1-2, the full variable domain is GAGVSQSPRYKVTKRGQDVALRCDPISGHVSLYWYRQALGQGPEFLTYFNYEAQQDKSGLPNDRFSAERPEGSISTLTIQRTEQRDSAMYRCASSLGTAGYLYGYTFGSGTRLTVV.

The V gene is TRBV30, the J gene TRBJ1-3; D call uncertain. The CDR3 totals 13 residues. With 7 bases removed from V and 0 bases from J, the gap between germline ends came to 10 bases. The germline V gene encodes CDR1 GTSNPN and CDR2 SVGIG (reference sequence). CDR3 protein: CASQRSSGNTIYF. The DNA for the CDR3 is TGTGCCTCACAGAGATCCTCTGGAAACACCATATATTTT.

This clonotype came up a few times. The chain is built from TRBV20-1 and TRBJ1-4; D is uncertain. Germline CDR1 reads DFQATT; CDR2 reads SNEGSKA (reference sequence). The CDR3 is 15 residues long. Trimming stripped 3 bases from V and 4 bases from J, with 15 bases between. CDR3 DNA sequence: TGCAGTGCTAGGGGAGGGAGGACGGATAATGAAAAACTGTTTTTT. As protein: CSARGGRTDNEKLFF.

This clonotype was observed a handful of times. The rearrangement links TRBV29-1 to TRBJ1-2; 8 bases map to TRBD1. Germline V gene data show CDR1 as SQVTM and CDR2 as ANQGSEA. This CDR3 is 12 amino acids long. J gave up 8 bases and V 6 bases, and 8 bases lay outside the gene matches. CDR3 in amino acids: CSVHDRGEGYTF. In DNA, the CDR3 is TGCAGCGTCCACGACAGGGGAGAAGGCTACACCTTC.

The gene calls are TRBV12-3 or TRBV12-4 and TRBJ2-1; 11 bases align to TRBD2. The junction had 5 bases not matched to a gene; V was cut back by 3 bases and J by 7 bases. This CDR3 is built from 15 residues. In DNA, the CDR3 is TGTGCCAGCAGTTTTAGCGGGGGGGCTTGGAATGAGCAGTTCTTC. The encoded protein is CASSFSGGAWNEQFF.

V is TRBV18 and J is TRBJ1-5; unclear D gene. The germline CDR1 and CDR2 sequences are KGHSH and LQKENI. This CDR3 contains 14 residues. Between the trimmed V and J ends, which lost 3 bases and 1 base, there was a span of 7 bases. CDR3 protein: CASSPSPSNQPQHF. The CDR3 bases are TGTGCCAGCTCACCCTCACCCAGCAATCAGCCCCAGCATTTT.

The chain uses TRBV7-2 and TRBJ2-1; 10 positions match TRBD2. Losses at the gene ends were 0 bases for V and 9 bases for J; bases not matched to a gene: 8. CDR1 SGHTA and CDR2 FQGNSA come from the germline V gene. CDR3 length: 16 amino acids. CDR3 region: CASSLAWLAGVIEQFF. In DNA, the CDR3 is TGTGCCAGCAGCTTAGCGTGGCTAGCGGGGGTTATTGAGCAGTTCTTC.

This clonotype was seen a few times. The V call is TRBV19, the J call TRBJ1-5, with D possibly TRBD1 on 6 matching bases. The CDR3 extends over 15 amino acids. CDR1 and CDR2 from the germline V gene are LNHDA and SQIVND (reference sequence). The V gene lost 7 bases and the J gene lost 2 bases, with 15 bases spanning the gap. CDR3 region: CASTSGAGGNQPQHF. CDR3 in DNA: TGTGCCAGTACCTCAGGGGCCGGGGGCAATCAGCCCCAGCATTTT.

V gene TRBV4-3 combines with J gene TRBJ2-3; unclear D gene. V was pared by 0 bases and J by 4 bases, with 5 bases between. The germline V gene has CDR1 LGHNA and CDR2 YSLEER. This CDR3 region has 13 residues. This CDR3 reads CASSQEVADTQYF. DNA for the CDR3: TGCGCCAGCAGCCAAGAAGTTGCAGATACGCAGTATTTT.